These T cell receptor beta chains were read from a single sample in a study of blood T cell repertoires in COVID-19. Assay: immunoSEQ multiplex PCR; the TCRdb copy retains only in-frame clones and omits some. This table has around 250,000 clones, around 90% appearing once. Sequenced input: PBMCs or T cells enriched from blood (not recorded which). Receptor source: a woman between 50 and 59 years old who had recovered from COVID-19. Both conserved end residues are part of each CDR3. A D gene is named only where the DNA matches it firmly. Only some rows state a clone size, as once, few, many or a class for expanded clones.

v_call	clone_size	j_call	d_call	cdr3_nt	cdr3_aa
TRBV7-9	-	TRBJ2-7	-	TGTGCCAGCAGCTTAGCTCAGGGAAAGCAGTACTTC	CASSLAQGKQYF
TRBV21-1	-	TRBJ1-5	-	TGTGCCAGCAGCAAAGAGGCAGGGATGAAGGGTCAGCCCCAGCATTTT	CASSKEAGMKGQPQHF
TRBV11-2	-	TRBJ1-3	-	TGTGCCAGCAGAAAAACTACAGGCTCTGGAAACACCATATATTTT	CASRKTTGSGNTIYF
TRBV7-9	-	TRBJ2-2	TRBD1	TGTGCCAGCAGTTCACAACAATACAGGGGGCACACCGGGGAGCTGTTTTTT	CASSSQQYRGHTGELFF
TRBV7-3	once	TRBJ2-1	TRBD1	TGTGCCAGCAGCTTGACAGGGGGTATTGGCAATGAGCAGTTCTTC	CASSLTGGIGNEQFF
TRBV28	-	TRBJ2-3	-	TGTGCCAGCACGCACGAGGGCACAGATACGCAGTATTTT	CASTHEGTDTQYF
TRBV11-1	few	TRBJ2-3	-	TGTGCCAGCAGTGTGAGGACAGATACGCAGTATTTT	CASSVRTDTQYF
TRBV18	-	TRBJ1-2	TRBD1	TGTGCCAGCTCACCTACGGACAGGGGGAATGGCTACACCTTC	CASSPTDRGNGYTF
TRBV28	few	TRBJ1-3	-	TGTGCCAGCAGTCCCTCAGGGTGGGACTCTGGAAACACCATATATTTT	CASSPSGWDSGNTIYF
TRBV7-9	-	TRBJ1-2	-	TGTGCCAGCAGCTTAACCCTTGGCCAGGCATATGGCTACACCTTC	CASSLTLGQAYGYTF